This T cell receptor (beta chain) was observed in a study of cytomegalovirus exposure and HLA in healthy donors. PCR was performed using 60 Vbeta and 13 Jbeta primers. Using immunoSEQ multiplex PCR, the repertoire was profiled, and TCRdb retains in-frame clones only, with some absent. The repertoire table contains about 60,000 clones. Trimming stripped 0 bases from V and 7 bases from J, with 14 bases between. The CDR3 is 14 residues long. The V gene's germline CDR1 is SGDLS and CDR2 YYNGEE. Sequenced material: PBMCs. The sequence came from a boy younger than 18 in good health and CMV-seronegative. This chain connects TRBV9 to TRBJ2-7; D possibly corresponds to TRBD2 (7 bases). Here the CDR3 reads CASSVDGGAGEQYF. In nucleotides, the CDR3 is TGTGCCAGCAGCGTAGATGGGGGGGCTGGGGAGCAGTACTTC.